The 23 T cell receptor beta chains presented below share a single source sample, sequenced in a study of vaccination effects on CD4 cells after COVID-19. Some clones are missing from TCRdb's copy, which holds only in-frame ones; the method was immunoSEQ multiplex PCR. The sample lists tens of thousands of clones; 65% to 85% were seen once. Antigen-specific CD4+ T cells were expanded (with viral peptide pools) by the ViraFEST assay ahead of sequencing. Isolating CD4+ T cells followed 9 to 10 days of culture. In the vaccine recipients, nucleocapsid antibodies were negative and there was no prior SARS-CoV-2 infection. The antigens of these receptors remain unknown. Sequenced material: CD4+ T cells from PBMCs cultured with HCoV-OC43 spike peptides, taken before COVID-19 vaccination. Subset reported: HCoV-OC43 spike overlapping peptide pool stimulation. The receptor source for this set is a human donor who received a COVID-19 vaccine.

The V and J genes are TRBV3-1 (or the pseudogene TRBV3-2) and TRBJ1-2, with D unclear. Per germline, CDR1 LGHDT and CDR2 YNNKEL (reference sequence). The V end lost 1 base, the J end lost 3 bases, and 9 bases lay between the germline ends. The CDR3 runs to 14 residues. DNA of the CDR3: TGTGCCAGCAGCCAAGTGGACGGAGACTATGGCTACACCTTC. Its translation: CASSQVDGDYGYTF.

The chain is built from TRBV10-2 and TRBJ1-2, with D hard to call. The CDR3 has 12 amino acids. Trimming removed 2 bases at V and 5 bases at J, with 6 bases between. The germline V gene encodes CDR1 WSHSY and CDR2 SAAADI. CDR3 sequence reads: CASSEGRYGYTF. The DNA of the CDR3 is TGCGCCAGCAGTGAGGGCAGGTATGGCTACACCTTC.

The chain links TRBV14 to TRBJ1-1; the D is unclear. Germline lookup yields CDR1 SGHDN and CDR2 FVKESK. CDR3 length: 14 amino acids. With 0 bases removed from V and 6 bases from J, the gap between germline ends came to 11 bases. CDR3 nucleotides: TGTGCCAGCAGCCAAGATCTAAGGGCCTCTGAAGCTTTCTTT. This gives the protein CASSQDLRASEAFF.

This clone occurred a few times. The CDR3: CASSQGQGNSPLHF. The CDR3 region has the DNA TGTGCCAGCTCCCAAGGACAGGGGAATTCACCCCTCCACTTT. The chain employs TRBV18 and TRBJ1-6, with 9 bases matching TRBD1. V was clipped by 6 bases and J by 7 bases; unmatched bases: 4. The CDR3 covers 14 residues. Germline assignment: CDR1 KGHSH and CDR2 LQKENI.

This sequence joins TRBV2 and TRBJ1-1, with D uncertain. The V gene lost 5 bases and the J gene lost 8 bases, with 12 bases spanning the gap. This CDR3 spans 12 amino acids. Per the germline V gene, CDR1 is SNHLY and CDR2 is FYNNEI. The CDR3 spells CASSLAGIEAFF. The CDR3 DNA reads as TGTGCCAGCAGTCTGGCCGGGATCGAAGCTTTCTTT.

The V call is TRBV28, the J call TRBJ1-4, with unresolved D. Trimming took off 10 bases at V and 8 bases at J, with 8 bases between the two ends. This CDR3 comprises 10 residues. CDR1 is MDHEN and CDR2 is SYDVKM in the germline V gene. The CDR3 region is CATGREKLFF. The CDR3 bases are TGTGCCACTGGGAGGGAAAAACTGTTTTTT.

The chain has TRBV5-1 and TRBJ2-7; D is possibly TRBD1 (5 bases). Germline CDR1 SGHRS, CDR2 YFSETQ. V was trimmed by 0 bases and J by 1 base, leaving 8 bases between them. The CDR3 extends over 14 amino acids. CDR3 protein: CASSLVHRSYEQYV. The CDR3 DNA sequence: TGCGCCAGCAGCTTGGTCCACAGGTCCTACGAGCAGTACGTC.

In DNA form, the CDR3 reads TGCGCCAGCAGGGAGGGACAGGTCAATCAGCCCCAGCATTTT. Protein sequence: CASREGQVNQPQHF. The chain combines TRBV10-2 with TRBJ1-5, with 8 bases identical to TRBD1. Germline CDR1 reads WSHSY; CDR2 reads SAAADI. Germline trimming cut 6 bases from V and 3 bases from J; bases unmatched to any gene: 4. The CDR3 consists of 14 residues.

The rearrangement joins TRBV10-3 to TRBJ1-2; TRBD1 might be the D (5 bases). Trimming left V 4 bases short and J 5 bases short, with 11 bases between. The CDR3 is 13 residues long. The germline gives CDR1 ENHRY, CDR2 SYGVKD. The CDR3 reads CAISGQGHYGYTF. CDR3 DNA: TGTGCCATCAGTGGCCAGGGTCATTATGGCTACACCTTC.

This clone was counted between two and nine times. The chain is built from TRBV6-2 or TRBV6-3 and TRBJ1-5; D is uncertain. Germline V gives CDR1 MNHEY, CDR2 SVGEGT. The CDR3 loop spans 15 amino acids. V lost 0 bases to trimming and J lost 5 bases, with 11 bases between them. CDR3 DNA sequence: TGTGCCAGCAGTTACTCGGTAGGGATCCATCAGCCCCAGCATTTT. Residues: CASSYSVGIHQPQHF.

In this sample, this clone turned up once. The chain links TRBV3-1 (or the pseudogene TRBV3-2) to TRBJ1-1; D not certain. CDR1 and CDR2 from the germline V gene are LGHDT and YNNKEL (reference sequence). The germline V and J ends were trimmed by 1 base and 1 base, with 10 bases remaining between them. The CDR3 covers 15 residues. The CDR3 sequence is CASSQVSGSNTEAFF. The DNA for the CDR3 is TGTGCCAGCAGCCAAGTTTCAGGTTCGAACACTGAAGCTTTCTTT.

The table lists this clone with a count of one. The chain couples TRBV5-1 to TRBJ2-3; D gene unclear. Trimming removed 4 bases from V and 4 bases from J, with 13 bases in between. Per the germline V gene, CDR1 is SGHRS and CDR2 is YFSETQ. The CDR3 contains 14 residues. This CDR3 reads CASSPLPAADTQYF. The CDR3, as DNA: TGCGCCAGCAGCCCCCTCCCGGCGGCAGATACGCAGTATTTT.

The chain links TRBV9 to TRBJ2-3, with D perhaps being TRBD1 or TRBD2 (5 bases each). V lost 0 bases to trimming and J lost 4 bases, with 9 bases between them. Germline V gene data show CDR1 as SGDLS and CDR2 as YYNGEE. The length of the CDR3 is 14 residues. CDR3 nucleotides: TGTGCCAGCAGCGTAGCGAGGGGTTCAGATACGCAGTATTTT. It yields the protein CASSVARGSDTQYF.

The chain recombines TRBV27 with TRBJ1-6, with D perhaps TRBD1 (5 bases). CDR3 length: 17 amino acids. V was pared by 4 bases and J by 7 bases, with 20 bases between. Germline values: CDR1 MNHEY, CDR2 SMNVEV (reference sequence). The CDR3 DNA follows: TGTGCCAGCAGTTCCTCCCGGTTGACAGCGCCAAATTCACCCCTCCACTTT. Translated, it gives CASSSSRLTAPNSPLHF.

Only a few counts were recorded for this clone. The chain is built from TRBV2 and TRBJ1-6; no clear D gene. From germline, CDR1 is SNHLY and CDR2 FYNNEI. This CDR3 has 12 residues. V lost 1 base to trimming and J lost 9 bases, with 4 bases between them. CDR3: CASSEVGSPLHF. CDR3 sequence (DNA): TGTGCCAGCAGTGAAGTGGGTTCACCCCTCCACTTT.

The sample holds a few counts of this clone. The V and J genes are TRBV5-1 and TRBJ2-2, with 9 bases that match TRBD1. The CDR3 runs to 16 residues. Per germline, CDR1 SGHRS and CDR2 YFSETQ. The junction had 10 bases not matched to a gene; V was cut back by 5 bases and J by 5 bases. The CDR3 DNA follows: TGCGCCAGCAGTTTTTCCGGGACAGGGTCAACCGGGGAGCTGTTTTTT. As protein: CASSFSGTGSTGELFF. Full variable domain (outside the CDR3, taken from reference TRBV5-1 and TRBJ2-2): KAGVTQTPRYLIKTRGQQVTLSCSPISGHRSVSWYQQTPGQGLQFLFEYFSETQRNKGNFPGRFSGRQFSNSRSEMNVSTLELGDSALYLCASSFSGTGSTGELFFGEGSRLTVL.

The chain links TRBV3-1 (or the pseudogene TRBV3-2) to TRBJ2-5; D not resolved. Germline loops: CDR1 LGHDT, CDR2 YNNKEL (reference sequence). This CDR3 region has 14 residues. The ends were cut back, 6 bases at V and 3 bases at J, with 14 bases in the middle. The CDR3 bases are TGTGCCAGCAGTCCTTTAGGGAAAGAAGAGACCCAGTACTTC. Protein: CASSPLGKEETQYF.

CDR3: CASSMRQGARNEQFF. The CDR3 DNA is TGCGCCAGCAGCATGCGACAGGGGGCAAGGAATGAGCAGTTCTTC. This rearrangement joins TRBV5-1 to TRBJ2-1; TRBD1 matches 10 bases. Germline CDR1 is SGHRS and CDR2 is YFSETQ. The CDR3 extends over 15 amino acids. Germline trimming cut 4 bases from V and 7 bases from J; bases unmatched to any gene: 8.

The chain couples TRBV7-3 to TRBJ2-5, with 8 bases identical to TRBD2. The germline V gene has CDR1 SGHTA and CDR2 FQGTGA. The V and J ends lost 5 bases and 4 bases, in that order; junction bases with no gene match: 3. The CDR3 has 13 amino acids. In DNA, the CDR3 is TGTGCCAGCAGCCCGGCGGGGGGAGAGACCCAGTACTTC. This gives the protein CASSPAGGETQYF.

The chain combines TRBV7-2 with TRBJ2-5; D might be TRBD2 (5 bases). The CDR3 sequence is 14 residues long. Germline V lookup: CDR1 SGHTA, CDR2 FQGNSA. The ends were cut back, 1 base at V and 5 bases at J, with 11 bases in the middle. CDR3: CASSLDGGGETQYF. The DNA of the CDR3 is TGTGCCAGCAGCTTAGATGGCGGCGGGGAGACCCAGTACTTC.

This clone was counted only a few times. This chain connects TRBV24-1 to TRBJ2-3; unclear D gene. Trimming took off 1 base at V and 6 bases at J, with 10 bases between the two ends. This CDR3 is built from 14 residues. From germline, CDR1 is KGHDR and CDR2 SFDVKD. CDR3 in amino acids: CATSDFEKGDTQYF. The CDR3 DNA reads as TGTGCCACCAGTGATTTCGAAAAAGGGGATACGCAGTATTTT.

This clone was seen a handful of times. The chain couples TRBV18 to TRBJ2-2, with D tentatively TRBD1 or TRBD2 (5 bases each). The CDR3 covers 13 residues. Germline assignment: CDR1 KGHSH and CDR2 LQKENI. V dropped 6 bases and J dropped 3 bases, with 8 bases sitting between them. The CDR3 nucleotides are TGTGCCAGCTCGGGGGAATACACCGGGGAGCTGTTTTTT. This translates into CASSGEYTGELFF. Full variable domain (remainder filled in from reference TRBV18 and TRBJ2-2): NAGVMQNPRHLVRRRGQEARLRCSPMKGHSHVYWYRQLPEEGLKFMVYLQKENIIDESGMPKERFSAEFPKEGPSILRIQQVVRGDSAAYFCASSGEYTGELFFGEGSRLTVL.

This chain joins TRBV5-1 and TRBJ1-1, with 7 bases fitting TRBD1. Germline V gene lookup returns CDR1 SGHRS and CDR2 YFSETQ. The CDR3 sequence is 15 residues long. J gave up 4 bases and V 0 bases, and 6 bases lay outside the gene matches. CDR3 in amino acids: CASSLEGGKGTEAFF. DNA for the CDR3: TGCGCCAGCAGCTTGGAAGGGGGCAAGGGCACTGAAGCTTTCTTT.